The clone carrying this T cell receptor (beta chain) was counted between two and nine times. Its specificity is not known. TCRdb reanalysed the 5' RACE reads using MiXCR and keeps one entry per CDR3 protein. Among some 1,700,000 distinct CDR3 sequences, more than 30% were seen once, and the ten largest hold approximately 0.29%. Germline lookup yields CDR1 ENHRY and CDR2 SYGVKD. The CDR3 contains 14 residues. J gave up 7 bases and V 6 bases, and 8 bases lay outside the gene matches. These data originate in a study of identical twins. Overall study results and limits: Without tracking the same donors, conclusions rested on cross-sectional statistical analysis.

Sequenced: cord blood. The receptor comes from a newborn girl in good health. The chain has TRBV10-3 and TRBJ2-1; 8 bases map to TRBD1. In DNA form, the CDR3 reads TGTGCCATCAGGACGGACAGGGAGGTGAATGAGCAGTTCTTC. This translates into CAIRTDREVNEQFF.